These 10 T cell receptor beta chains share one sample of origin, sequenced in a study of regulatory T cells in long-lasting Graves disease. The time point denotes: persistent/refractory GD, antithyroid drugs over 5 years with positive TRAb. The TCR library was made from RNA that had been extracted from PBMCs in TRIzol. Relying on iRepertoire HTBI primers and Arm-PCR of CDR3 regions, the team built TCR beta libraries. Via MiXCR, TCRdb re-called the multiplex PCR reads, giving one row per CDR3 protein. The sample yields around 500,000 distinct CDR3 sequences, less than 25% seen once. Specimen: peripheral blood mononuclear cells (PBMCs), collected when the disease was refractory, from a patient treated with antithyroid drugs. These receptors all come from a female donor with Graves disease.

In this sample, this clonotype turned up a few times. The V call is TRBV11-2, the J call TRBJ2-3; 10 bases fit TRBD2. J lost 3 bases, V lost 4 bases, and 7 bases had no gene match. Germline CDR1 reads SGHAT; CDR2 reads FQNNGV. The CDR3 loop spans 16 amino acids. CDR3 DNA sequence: TGTGCCAGCAGCTCAAAACTAGCGGGAATTACAGATACGCAGTATTTT. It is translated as CASSSKLAGITDTQYF.

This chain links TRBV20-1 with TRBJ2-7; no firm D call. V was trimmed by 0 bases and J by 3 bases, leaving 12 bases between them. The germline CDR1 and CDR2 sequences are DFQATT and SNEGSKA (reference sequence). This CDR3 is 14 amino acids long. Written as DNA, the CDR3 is TGCAGTGCTAGAGACCTACCAGCTGGCTACGAGCAGTACTTC. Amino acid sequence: CSARDLPAGYEQYF.

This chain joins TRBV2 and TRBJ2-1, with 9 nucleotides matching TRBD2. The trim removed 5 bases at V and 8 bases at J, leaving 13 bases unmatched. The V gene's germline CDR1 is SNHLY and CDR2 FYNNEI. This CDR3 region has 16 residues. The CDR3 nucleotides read TGTGCCAGCAGTACCTCGGCGGGAGGGGTGGTTGATGAGCAGTTCTTC. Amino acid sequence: CASSTSAGGVVDEQFF.

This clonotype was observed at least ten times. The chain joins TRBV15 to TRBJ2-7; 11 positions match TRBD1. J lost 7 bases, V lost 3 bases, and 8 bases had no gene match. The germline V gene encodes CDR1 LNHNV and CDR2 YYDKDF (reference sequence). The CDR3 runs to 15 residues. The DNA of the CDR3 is TGTGCCACCAGCAGGGTCCGGACAGGGGGCGAGGAGCAGTACTTC. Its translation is CATSRVRTGGEEQYF.

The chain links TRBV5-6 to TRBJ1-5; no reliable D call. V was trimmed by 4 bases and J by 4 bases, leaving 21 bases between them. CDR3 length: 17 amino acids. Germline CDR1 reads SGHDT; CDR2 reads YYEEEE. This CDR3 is CASSLRTETNFNQPQHF. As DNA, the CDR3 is TGTGCCAGCAGCCTTAGGACGGAAACGAACTTTAATCAGCCCCAGCATTTT.

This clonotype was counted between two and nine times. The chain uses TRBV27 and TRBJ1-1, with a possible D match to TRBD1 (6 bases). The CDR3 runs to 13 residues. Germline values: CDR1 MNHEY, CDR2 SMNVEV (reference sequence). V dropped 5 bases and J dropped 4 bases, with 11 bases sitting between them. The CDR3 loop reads CASSGGGFTEAFF. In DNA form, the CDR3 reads TGTGCCAGCAGTGGAGGGGGATTCACTGAAGCTTTCTTT.

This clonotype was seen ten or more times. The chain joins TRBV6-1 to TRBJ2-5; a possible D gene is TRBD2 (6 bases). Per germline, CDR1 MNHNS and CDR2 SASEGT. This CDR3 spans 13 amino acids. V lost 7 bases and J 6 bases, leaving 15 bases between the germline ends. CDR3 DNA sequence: TGTGCCAGCATCCGGTCCGGCGGGAAGACCCAGTACTTC. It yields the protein CASIRSGGKTQYF.

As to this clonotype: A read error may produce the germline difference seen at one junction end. This chain's CDR3 is CASRLGATTEAFF. CDR3 coding DNA: TGCGCCAGCAGGTTGGGCGCTACTACTGAAGCTTTCTTT. The chain links TRBV5-1 to TRBJ1-1; D is unclear. CDR1 SGHRS and CDR2 YFSETQ come from the germline V gene. The CDR3 sequence is 13 residues long.

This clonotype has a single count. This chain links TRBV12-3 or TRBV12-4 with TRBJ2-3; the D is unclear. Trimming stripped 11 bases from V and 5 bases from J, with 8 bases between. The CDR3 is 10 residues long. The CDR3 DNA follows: TGTGCCCGAGCCTTAGATACGCAGTATTTT. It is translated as CARALDTQYF.

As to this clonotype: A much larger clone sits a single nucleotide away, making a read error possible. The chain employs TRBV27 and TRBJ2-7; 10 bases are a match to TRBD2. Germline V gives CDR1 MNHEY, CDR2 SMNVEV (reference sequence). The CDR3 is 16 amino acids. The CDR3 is CASSSSVAGGSYKQYF. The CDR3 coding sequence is TGTGCCAGCAGTTCCTCCGTAGCGGGAGGATCCTACAAGCAGTACTTC.